What follows are 13 T cell receptor beta chains derived from one specimen sequenced in a study of blood T cell repertoires in COVID-19. Assay: immunoSEQ multiplex PCR; the TCRdb copy retains only in-frame clones and omits some. The data show 150,000 to 200,000 clones, more than 65% seen once. Sequenced input: peripheral blood. The receptors originated from a woman older than 75 with acute or convalescent COVID-19.

The chain recombines TRBV25-1 with TRBJ2-7; 12 nucleotides line up with TRBD2. The trim removed 5 bases at V and 3 bases at J, leaving 5 bases unmatched. Germline V gives CDR1 MGHDK, CDR2 SYGVNS. The CDR3 is 15 residues long. The CDR3 sequence: CASSSASGRVYEQYF. CDR3 coding DNA: TGTGCCAGCAGTTCCGCTAGCGGGAGGGTCTACGAGCAGTACTTC.

This clone was detected only a few times. This chain joins TRBV28 and TRBJ2-6; 8 bases agree with TRBD1. Germline CDR1 MDHEN, CDR2 SYDVKM. This CDR3 comprises 18 residues. The trim removed 6 bases at V and 0 bases at J, leaving 10 bases unmatched. CDR3 nucleotides: TGTGCCAGCAGCTCGGGGGACAGGTTTACCTCTGGGGCCAACGTCCTGACTTTC. Translation: CASSSGDRFTSGANVLTF.

The V call is TRBV7-6, the J call TRBJ1-6, with 10 bases matching TRBD1. J gave up 8 bases and V 0 bases, and 4 bases lay outside the gene matches. CDR3 length equals 16 residues. Germline CDR1 reads SGHVS; CDR2 reads FNYEAQ. The CDR3 spells CASSLAPGQGYSPLHF. CDR3 DNA sequence: TGTGCCAGCAGCTTAGCACCGGGACAGGGGTATTCACCCCTCCACTTT. The whole variable domain, filled in from reference TRBV7-6 and TRBJ1-6, reads GAGVSQSPRYKVTKRGQDVALRCDPISGHVSLYWYRQALGQGPEFLTYFNYEAQQDKSGLPNDRFSAERPEGSISTLTIQRTEQRDSAMYRCASSLAPGQGYSPLHFGNGTRLTVT.

J is TRBJ2-1 and V is TRBV6-1, with 15 nucleotides matching TRBD2. Germline V gene lookup returns CDR1 MNHNS and CDR2 SASEGT. The V gene end was trimmed by 4 bases and the J gene end by 9 bases; junction bases not matched to a gene: 7. This CDR3 region has 16 residues. The CDR3 protein is CASSAGLAGGLGEQFF. Written as DNA, the CDR3 is TGTGCCAGCAGTGCCGGACTAGCGGGGGGGCTGGGTGAGCAGTTCTTC.

The V call is TRBV15, the J call TRBJ1-4, with a possible D match to TRBD1 (5 bases). Trimming removed 0 bases at V and 7 bases at J, with 15 bases between. CDR1 LNHNV and CDR2 YYDKDF come from the germline V gene (reference sequence). The length of the CDR3 is 16 residues. DNA of the CDR3: TGTGCCACCAGCAGAGATTTGGGGGGTATTCGTGAAAAACTGTTTTTT. Encoded protein: CATSRDLGGIREKLFF. Full variable domain (remainder filled in from reference TRBV15 and TRBJ1-4): DAMVIQNPRYQVTQFGKPVTLSCSQTLNHNVMYWYQQKSSQAPKLLFHYYDKDFNNEADTPDNFQSRRPNTSFCFLDIRSPGLGDTAMYLCATSRDLGGIREKLFFGSGTQLSVL.

The V gene is TRBV6-2 or TRBV6-3, the J gene TRBJ2-7, with no clear D. The CDR3 extends over 12 amino acids. CDR1 MNHEY and CDR2 SVGEGT come from the germline V gene. V shed 2 bases and J shed 3 bases, with 5 bases lying between them. The CDR3 reads CASSYGLYEQYF. CDR3 nucleotides: TGTGCCAGCAGTTACGGCCTCTACGAGCAGTACTTC.

The chain is built from TRBV6-5 and TRBJ2-2; tentative D call: TRBD1 (5 bases). CDR1 is MNHEY, CDR2 SVGAGI, per germline. V lost 5 bases, J lost 5 bases, and 15 bases lay in between. The CDR3 is made up of 15 amino acids. The CDR3 region has the DNA TGTGCCAGCAGTCCGCGTCTTCAGGGTACCGGGGAGCTGTTTTTT. This gives the protein CASSPRLQGTGELFF.

This chain links TRBV9 with TRBJ2-1; D is unresolved. The CDR3 runs 14 residues. The germline V and J ends were trimmed by 4 bases and 5 bases, with 13 bases remaining between them. Germline V gene sequence: CDR1 SGDLS, CDR2 YYNGEE. CDR3 DNA: TGTGCCAGCAGCTCTTATCAAACAGACAATGAGCAGTTCTTC. Translated, it gives CASSSYQTDNEQFF.

The chain recombines TRBV29-1 with TRBJ1-1, with TRBD1 as a possible D gene (6 bases). This CDR3 contains 14 residues. The germline CDR1 and CDR2 sequences are SQVTM and ANQGSEA. V was cut by 4 bases and J by 0 bases, with 12 bases left in between. The CDR3 DNA sequence: TGCAGCGTTGTCAGGGGTTCCGTGAACACTGAAGCTTTCTTT. The encoded protein is CSVVRGSVNTEAFF.

The chain recombines TRBV5-1 with TRBJ1-1; the D gene is possibly TRBD1 (5 bases). V lost 4 bases, J lost 4 bases, and 11 bases lay in between. Looked up from germline, CDR1 is SGHRS and CDR2 is YFSETQ. CDR3 length equals 13 residues. CDR3 protein: CASSLTVATEAFF. The CDR3 DNA is TGCGCCAGCAGCCTGACAGTGGCCACTGAAGCTTTCTTT.

This chain links TRBV4-2 with TRBJ2-1, with a tentative D call TRBD2 (5 bases). Germline CDR1 and CDR2: LGHNA and YNFKEQ. This CDR3 contains 15 residues. Trimming stripped 4 bases from V and 0 bases from J, with 10 bases between. The CDR3 DNA reads as TGTGCCAGCAGCCGGGAGCGGTCCTCCTACAATGAGCAGTTCTTC. It yields the protein CASSRERSSYNEQFF.

The chain has TRBV5-4 and TRBJ1-1; the D gene is possibly TRBD1 (5 bases). CDR1 and CDR2 (germline): SGHNT, YYREEE (reference sequence). The CDR3 has 14 amino acids. V gave up 0 bases and J gave up 5 bases, with 11 bases separating them. CDR3 region: CASSLESGGTEAFF. DNA of the CDR3: TGTGCCAGCAGCTTGGAGTCCGGGGGGACTGAAGCTTTCTTT.

The chain recombines TRBV10-2 with TRBJ2-3, with 8 bases identical to TRBD2. This CDR3 region has 15 residues. Germline values: CDR1 WSHSY, CDR2 SAAADI. V gave up 4 bases and J gave up 1 base; unmatched junction bases: 4. CDR3 amino acids: CASSAGTRGTDTQYF. DNA for the CDR3: TGCGCCAGCAGTGCTGGGACTAGAGGCACAGATACGCAGTATTTT.